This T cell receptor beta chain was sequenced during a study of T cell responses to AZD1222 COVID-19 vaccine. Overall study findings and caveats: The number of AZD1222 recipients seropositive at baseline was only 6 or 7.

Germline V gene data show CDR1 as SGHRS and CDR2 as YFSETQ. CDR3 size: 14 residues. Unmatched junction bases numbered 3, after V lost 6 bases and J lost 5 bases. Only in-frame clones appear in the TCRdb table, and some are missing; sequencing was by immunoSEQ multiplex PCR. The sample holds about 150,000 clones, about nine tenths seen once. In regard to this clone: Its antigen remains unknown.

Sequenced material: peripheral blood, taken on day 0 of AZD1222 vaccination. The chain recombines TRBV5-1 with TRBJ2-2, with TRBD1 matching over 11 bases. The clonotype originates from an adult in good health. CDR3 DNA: TGCGCCAGCACCAGGGACAGGGGGACCGGGGAGCTGTTTTTT. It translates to CASTRDRGTGELFF. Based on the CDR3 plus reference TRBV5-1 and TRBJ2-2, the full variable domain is KAGVTQTPRYLIKTRGQQVTLSCSPISGHRSVSWYQQTPGQGLQFLFEYFSETQRNKGNFPGRFSGRQFSNSRSEMNVSTLELGDSALYLCASTRDRGTGELFFGEGSRLTVL.